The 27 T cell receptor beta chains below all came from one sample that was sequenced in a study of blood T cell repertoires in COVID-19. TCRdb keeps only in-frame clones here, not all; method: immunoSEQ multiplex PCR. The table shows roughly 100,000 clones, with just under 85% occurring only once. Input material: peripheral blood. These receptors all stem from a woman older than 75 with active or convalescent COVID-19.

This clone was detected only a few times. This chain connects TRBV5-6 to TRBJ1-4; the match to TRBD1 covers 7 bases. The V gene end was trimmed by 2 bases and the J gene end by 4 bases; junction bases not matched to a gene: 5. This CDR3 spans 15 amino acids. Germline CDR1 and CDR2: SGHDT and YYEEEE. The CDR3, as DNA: TGTGCCAGCAGCTTCAAAGGGGGCGGTAATGAAAAACTGTTTTTT. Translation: CASSFKGGGNEKLFF.

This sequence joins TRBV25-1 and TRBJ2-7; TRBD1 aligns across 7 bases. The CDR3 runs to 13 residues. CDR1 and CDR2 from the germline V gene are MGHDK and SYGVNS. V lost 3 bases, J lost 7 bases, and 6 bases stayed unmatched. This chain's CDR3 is CASSEAGGREQYF. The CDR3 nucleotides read TGTGCCAGCAGTGAGGCAGGGGGACGGGAGCAGTACTTC.

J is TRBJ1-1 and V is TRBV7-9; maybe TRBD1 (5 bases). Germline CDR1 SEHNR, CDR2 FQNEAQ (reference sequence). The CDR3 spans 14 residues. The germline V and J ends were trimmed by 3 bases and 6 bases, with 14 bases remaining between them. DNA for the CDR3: TGTGCCAGCAGCTTGTCCCCACAGGCCTCTGAAGCTTTCTTT. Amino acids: CASSLSPQASEAFF.

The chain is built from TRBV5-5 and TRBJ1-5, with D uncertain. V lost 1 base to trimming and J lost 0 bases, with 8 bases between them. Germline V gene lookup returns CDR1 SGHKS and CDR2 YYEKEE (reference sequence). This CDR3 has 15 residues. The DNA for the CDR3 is TGTGCCAGCAGCTTGTCCGGGAGTAGCAATCAGCCCCAGCATTTT. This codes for CASSLSGSSNQPQHF. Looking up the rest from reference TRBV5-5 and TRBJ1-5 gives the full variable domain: DAGVTQSPTHLIKTRGQQVTLRCSPISGHKSVSWYQQVLGQGPQFIFQYYEKEERGRGNFPDRFSARQFPNYSSELNVNALLLGDSALYLCASSLSGSSNQPQHFGDGTRLSIL.

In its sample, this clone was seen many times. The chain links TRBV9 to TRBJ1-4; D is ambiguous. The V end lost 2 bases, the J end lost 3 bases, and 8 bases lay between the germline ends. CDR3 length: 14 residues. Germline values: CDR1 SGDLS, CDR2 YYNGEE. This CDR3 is CASSVAGANEKLFF. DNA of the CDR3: TGTGCCAGCAGCGTCGCCGGGGCTAATGAAAAACTGTTTTTT. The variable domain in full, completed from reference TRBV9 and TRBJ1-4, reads DSGVTQTPKHLITATGQRVTLRCSPRSGDLSVYWYQQSLDQGLQFLIQYYNGEERAKGNILERFSAQQFPDLHSELNLSSLELGDSALYFCASSVAGANEKLFFGSGTQLSVL.

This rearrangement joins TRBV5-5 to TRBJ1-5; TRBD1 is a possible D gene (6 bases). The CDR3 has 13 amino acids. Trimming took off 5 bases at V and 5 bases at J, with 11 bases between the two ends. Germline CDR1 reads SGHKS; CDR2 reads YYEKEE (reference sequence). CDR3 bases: TGTGCCAGCAGTGGGGAGGGGGATCAGCCCCAGCATTTT. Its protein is CASSGEGDQPQHF.

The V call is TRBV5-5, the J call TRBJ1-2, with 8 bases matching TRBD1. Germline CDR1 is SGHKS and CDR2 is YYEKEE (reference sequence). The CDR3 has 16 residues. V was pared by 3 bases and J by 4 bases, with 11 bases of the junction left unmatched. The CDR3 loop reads CASSYAAGTGLYGYTF. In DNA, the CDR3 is TGTGCCAGCAGCTATGCCGCCGGGACAGGACTCTATGGCTACACCTTC. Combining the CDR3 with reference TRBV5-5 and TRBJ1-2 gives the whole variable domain DAGVTQSPTHLIKTRGQQVTLRCSPISGHKSVSWYQQVLGQGPQFIFQYYEKEERGRGNFPDRFSARQFPNYSSELNVNALLLGDSALYLCASSYAAGTGLYGYTFGSGTRLTVV.

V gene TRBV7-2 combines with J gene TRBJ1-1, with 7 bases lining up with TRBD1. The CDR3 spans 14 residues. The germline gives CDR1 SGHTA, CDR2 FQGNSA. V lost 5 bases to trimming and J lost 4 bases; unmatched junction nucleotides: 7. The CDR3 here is CASSPQGGGTEAFF. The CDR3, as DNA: TGTGCCAGCAGCCCTCAGGGGGGAGGCACTGAAGCTTTCTTT.

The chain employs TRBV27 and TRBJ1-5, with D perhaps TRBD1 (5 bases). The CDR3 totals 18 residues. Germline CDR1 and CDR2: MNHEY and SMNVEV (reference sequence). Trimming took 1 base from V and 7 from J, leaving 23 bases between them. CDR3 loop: CASSLYGPGGSARQPQHF. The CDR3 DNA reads TGTGCCAGCAGTTTATACGGTCCCGGGGGGAGTGCCCGACAGCCCCAGCATTTT.

CDR3 amino acids: CASTASAGGVQETQYF. The CDR3 DNA is TGTGCCAGCACCGCTTCAGCGGGAGGGGTCCAAGAGACCCAGTACTTC. The chain joins TRBV3-1 (or the pseudogene TRBV3-2) to TRBJ2-5; TRBD2 aligns across 10 bases. The length of the CDR3 is 16 residues. V was pared by 7 bases and J by 1 base, with 9 bases of the junction left unmatched. From germline, CDR1 is LGHDT and CDR2 YNNKEL (reference sequence).

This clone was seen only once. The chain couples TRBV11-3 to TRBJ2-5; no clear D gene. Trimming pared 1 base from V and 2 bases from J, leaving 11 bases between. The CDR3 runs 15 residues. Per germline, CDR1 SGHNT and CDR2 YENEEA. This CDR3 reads CASSLGSTAQETQYF. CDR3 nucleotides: TGTGCCAGCAGCTTAGGGTCGACTGCACAAGAGACCCAGTACTTC.

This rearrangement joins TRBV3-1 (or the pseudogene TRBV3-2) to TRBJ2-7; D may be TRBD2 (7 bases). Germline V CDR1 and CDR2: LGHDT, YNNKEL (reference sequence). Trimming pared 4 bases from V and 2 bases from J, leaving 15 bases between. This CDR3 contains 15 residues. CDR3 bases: TGTGCCAGCAGCCCTCTAGGGGGGGACGCCTACGAGCAGTACTTC. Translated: CASSPLGGDAYEQYF.

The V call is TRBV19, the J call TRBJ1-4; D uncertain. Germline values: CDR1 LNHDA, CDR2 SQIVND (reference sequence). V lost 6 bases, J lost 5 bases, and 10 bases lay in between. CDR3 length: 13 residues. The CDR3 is CASREGGNEKLFF. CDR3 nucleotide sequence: TGTGCCAGTAGGGAGGGCGGGAATGAAAAACTGTTTTTT.

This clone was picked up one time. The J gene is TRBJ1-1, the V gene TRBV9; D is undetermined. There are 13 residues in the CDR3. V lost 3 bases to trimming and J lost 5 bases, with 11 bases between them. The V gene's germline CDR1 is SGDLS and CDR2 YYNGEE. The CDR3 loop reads CASSAGLGTEAFF. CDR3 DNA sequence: TGTGCCAGCAGCGCCGGACTGGGGACTGAAGCTTTCTTT.

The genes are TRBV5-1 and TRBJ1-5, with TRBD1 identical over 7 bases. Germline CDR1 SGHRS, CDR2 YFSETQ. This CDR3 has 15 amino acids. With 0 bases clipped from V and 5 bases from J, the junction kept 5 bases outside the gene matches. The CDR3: CASSLDGQVHQPQHF. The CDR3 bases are TGCGCCAGCAGCTTGGATGGACAGGTCCATCAGCCCCAGCATTTT.

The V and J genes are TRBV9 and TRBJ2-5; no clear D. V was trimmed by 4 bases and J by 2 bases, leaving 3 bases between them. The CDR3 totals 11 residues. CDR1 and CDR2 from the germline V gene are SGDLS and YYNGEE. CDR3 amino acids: CASSIQETQYF. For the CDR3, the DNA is TGTGCCAGCAGCATACAAGAGACCCAGTACTTC.

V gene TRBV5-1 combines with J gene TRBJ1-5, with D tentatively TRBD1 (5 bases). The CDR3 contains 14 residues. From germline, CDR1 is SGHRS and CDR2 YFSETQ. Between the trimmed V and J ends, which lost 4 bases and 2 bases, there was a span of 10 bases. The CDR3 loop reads CASSRGGGNQPQHF. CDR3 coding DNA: TGCGCCAGCAGCCGCGGGGGTGGCAATCAGCCCCAGCATTTT.

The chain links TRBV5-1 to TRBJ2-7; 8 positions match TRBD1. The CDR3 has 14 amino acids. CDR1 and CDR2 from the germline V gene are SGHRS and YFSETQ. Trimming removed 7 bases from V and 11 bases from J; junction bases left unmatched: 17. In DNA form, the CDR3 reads TGCGCCAGCTCGCCTGGGACAGGAGTTTTTCCTAAGTACTTC. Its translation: CASSPGTGVFPKYF.

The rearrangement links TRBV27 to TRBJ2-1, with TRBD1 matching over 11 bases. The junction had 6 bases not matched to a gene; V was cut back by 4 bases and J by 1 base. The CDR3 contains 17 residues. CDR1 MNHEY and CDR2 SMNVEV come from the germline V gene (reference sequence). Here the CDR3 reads CASSSNRDRGSYNEQFF. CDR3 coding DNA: TGTGCCAGCAGTTCCAACCGGGACAGGGGGTCCTACAATGAGCAGTTCTTC.

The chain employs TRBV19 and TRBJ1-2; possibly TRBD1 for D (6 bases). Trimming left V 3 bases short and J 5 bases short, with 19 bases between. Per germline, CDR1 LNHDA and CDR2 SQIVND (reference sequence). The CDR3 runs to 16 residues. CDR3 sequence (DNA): TGTGCCAGTAGTATCGGACAGACGGAGACTCTATATGGCTACACCTTC. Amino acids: CASSIGQTETLYGYTF.

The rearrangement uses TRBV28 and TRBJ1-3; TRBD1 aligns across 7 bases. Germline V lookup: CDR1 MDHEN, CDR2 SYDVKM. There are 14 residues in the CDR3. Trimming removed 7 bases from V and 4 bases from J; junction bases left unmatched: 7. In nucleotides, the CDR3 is TGTGCCAGCATTAAGGGGACAGACGGAAACACCATATATTTT. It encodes CASIKGTDGNTIYF. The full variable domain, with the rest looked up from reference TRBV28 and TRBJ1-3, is DVKVTQSSRYLVKRTGEKVFLECVQDMDHENMFWYRQDPGLGLRLIYFSYDVKMKEKGDIPEGYSVSREKKERFSLILESASTNQTSMYLCASIKGTDGNTIYFGEGSWLTVV.

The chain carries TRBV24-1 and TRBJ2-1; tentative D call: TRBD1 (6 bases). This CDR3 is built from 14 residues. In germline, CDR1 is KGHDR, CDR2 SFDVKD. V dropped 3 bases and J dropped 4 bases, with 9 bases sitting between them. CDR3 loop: CATSDEQGYNEQFF. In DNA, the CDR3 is TGTGCCACCAGTGATGAACAGGGTTACAATGAGCAGTTCTTC.

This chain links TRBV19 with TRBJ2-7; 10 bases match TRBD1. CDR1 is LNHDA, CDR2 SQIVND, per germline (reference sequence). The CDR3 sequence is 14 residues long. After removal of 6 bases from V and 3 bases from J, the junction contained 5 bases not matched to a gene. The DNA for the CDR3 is TGTGCCAGTAGGAGGGACAGGGGAAGCTACGAGCAGTACTTC. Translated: CASRRDRGSYEQYF. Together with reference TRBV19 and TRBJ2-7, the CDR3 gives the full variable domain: DGGITQSPKYLFRKEGQNVTLSCEQNLNHDAMYWYRQDPGQGLRLIYYSQIVNDFQKGDIAEGYSVSREKKESFPLTVTSAQKNPTAFYLCASRRDRGSYEQYFGPGTRLTVT.

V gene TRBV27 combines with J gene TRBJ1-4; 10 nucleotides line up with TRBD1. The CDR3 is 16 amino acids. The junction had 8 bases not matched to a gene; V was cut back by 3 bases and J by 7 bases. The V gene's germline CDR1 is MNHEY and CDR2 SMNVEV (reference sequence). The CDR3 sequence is CASSFRQGARFEKLFF. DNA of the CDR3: TGTGCCAGCAGTTTTCGACAGGGGGCTCGGTTTGAAAAACTGTTTTTT.

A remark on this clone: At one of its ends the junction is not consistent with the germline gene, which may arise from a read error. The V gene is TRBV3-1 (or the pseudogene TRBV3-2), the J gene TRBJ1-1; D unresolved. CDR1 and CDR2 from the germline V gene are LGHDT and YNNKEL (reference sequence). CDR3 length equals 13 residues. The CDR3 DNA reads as TGTGCCAGCAGCCAAGACGAGAACAGTGAAGCTTTCTTT. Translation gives CASSQDENSEAFF.

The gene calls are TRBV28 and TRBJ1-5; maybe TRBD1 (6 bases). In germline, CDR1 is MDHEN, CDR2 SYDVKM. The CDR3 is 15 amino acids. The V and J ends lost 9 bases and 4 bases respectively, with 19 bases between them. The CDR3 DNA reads TGTGCCAGTGGAGCCGGGACACTCAAAAATCAGCCCCAGCATTTT. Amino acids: CASGAGTLKNQPQHF.

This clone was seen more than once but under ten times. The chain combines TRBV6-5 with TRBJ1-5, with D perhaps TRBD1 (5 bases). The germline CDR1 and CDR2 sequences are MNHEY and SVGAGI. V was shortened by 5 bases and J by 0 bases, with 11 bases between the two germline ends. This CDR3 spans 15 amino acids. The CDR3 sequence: CASSQGFYSNQPQHF. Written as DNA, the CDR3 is TGTGCCAGCAGTCAGGGTTTCTATAGCAATCAGCCCCAGCATTTT.